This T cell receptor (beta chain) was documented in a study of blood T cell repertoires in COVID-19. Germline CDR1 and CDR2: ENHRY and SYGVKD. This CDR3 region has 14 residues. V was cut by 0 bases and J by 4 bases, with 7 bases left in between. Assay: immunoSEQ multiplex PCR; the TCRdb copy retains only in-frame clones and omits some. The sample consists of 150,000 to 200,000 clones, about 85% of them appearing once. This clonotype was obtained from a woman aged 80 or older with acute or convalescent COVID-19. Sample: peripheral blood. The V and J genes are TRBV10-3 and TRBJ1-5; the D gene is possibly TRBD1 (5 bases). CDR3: CAISESGGNQPQHF. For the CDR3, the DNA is TGTGCCATCAGTGAGTCGGGGGGTAATCAGCCCCAGCATTTT.